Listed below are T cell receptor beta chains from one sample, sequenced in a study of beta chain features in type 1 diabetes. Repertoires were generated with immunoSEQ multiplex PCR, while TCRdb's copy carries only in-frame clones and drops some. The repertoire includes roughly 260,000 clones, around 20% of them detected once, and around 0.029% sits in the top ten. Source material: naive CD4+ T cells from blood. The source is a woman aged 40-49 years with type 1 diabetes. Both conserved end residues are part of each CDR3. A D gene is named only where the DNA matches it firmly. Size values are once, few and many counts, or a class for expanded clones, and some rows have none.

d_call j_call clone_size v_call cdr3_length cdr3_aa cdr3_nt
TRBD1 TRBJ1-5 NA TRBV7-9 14 CASSLGQPNQPQHF TGTGCCAGCAGCTTGGGACAGCCCAATCAGCCCCAGCATTTT
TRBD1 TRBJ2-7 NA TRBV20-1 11 CSGRDSYEQYF TGCAGTGGAAGGGACAGCTACGAGCAGTACTTC
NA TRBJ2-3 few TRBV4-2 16 CASSRGGVTSTDTQYF TGTGCCAGCAGCCGAGGGGGGGTCACTAGCACAGATACGCAGTATTTT
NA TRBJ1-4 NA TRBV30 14 CAWSYSSTNEKLFF TGTGCCTGGAGTTACTCTTCAACTAATGAAAAACTGTTTTTT
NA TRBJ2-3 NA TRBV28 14 CASMAGPSTDTQYF TGTGCCAGCATGGCGGGACCAAGCACAGATACGCAGTATTTT
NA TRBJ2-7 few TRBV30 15 CAWSVRRVSPYEQYF TGTGCCTGGAGTGTACGGAGGGTCAGCCCCTACGAGCAGTACTTC
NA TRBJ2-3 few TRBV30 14 CAWSLALSTDTQYF TGTGCCTGGAGTCTAGCGCTCAGCACAGATACGCAGTATTTT
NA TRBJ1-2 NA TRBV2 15 CASSEGEPTAEGYTF TGTGCCAGCAGTGAGGGCGAGCCAACCGCTGAGGGCTACACCTTC
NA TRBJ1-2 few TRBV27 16 CASRNPGGARVYGYTF TGTGCCAGCAGAAACCCCGGGGGGGCGAGGGTCTATGGCTACACCTTC
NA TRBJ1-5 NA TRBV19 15 CASSSKDSWNQPQHF TGTGCCAGTAGTTCCAAGGACAGTTGGAATCAGCCCCAGCATTTT
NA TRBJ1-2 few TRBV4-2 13 CASGNLVTGGYTF TGTGCCAGCGGGAATTTAGTAACGGGAGGCTACACCTTC
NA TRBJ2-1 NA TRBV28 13 CASSPRSYNEQFF TGTGCCAGCAGTCCCCGCTCCTACAATGAGCAGTTCTTC
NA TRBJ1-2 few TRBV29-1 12 CSVEGEDYGYTF TGCAGCGTTGAGGGGGAGGACTATGGCTACACCTTC
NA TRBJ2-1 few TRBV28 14 CASRTPRSYNEQFF TGTGCCAGCAGGACTCCCCGAAGTTACAATGAGCAGTTCTTC
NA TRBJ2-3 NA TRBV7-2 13 CASSLEGTDTQYF TGTGCCAGCAGCTTGGAGGGCACAGATACGCAGTATTTT
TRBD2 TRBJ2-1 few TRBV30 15 CAWEPGLAGYNEQFF TGTGCCTGGGAACCGGGACTAGCGGGGTACAATGAGCAGTTCTTC
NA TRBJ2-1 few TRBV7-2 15 CASSLGGGAGNEQFF TGTGCCAGCAGCTTAGGCGGCGGGGCGGGGAATGAGCAGTTCTTC
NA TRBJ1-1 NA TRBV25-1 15 CASSEGGAGYTEAFF TGTGCCAGCAGTGAAGGGGGGGCTGGGTACACTGAAGCTTTCTTT
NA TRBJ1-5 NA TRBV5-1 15 CASSFDGNSNQPQHF TGCGCCAGCAGCTTCGACGGGAATAGCAATCAGCCCCAGCATTTT
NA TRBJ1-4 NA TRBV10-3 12 CAIGREAEKLFF TGTGCCATCGGTCGGGAGGCTGAAAAACTGTTTTTT
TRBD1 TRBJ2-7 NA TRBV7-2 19 CASSSRSGTEKLSSYEQYF TGTGCCAGCAGCTCGCGCTCCGGGACAGAAAAACTCAGCTCCTACGAGCAGTACTTC
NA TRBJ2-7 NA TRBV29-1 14 CSAAGIPGNYEQYF TGCAGCGCCGCCGGGATCCCGGGAAACTACGAGCAGTACTTC
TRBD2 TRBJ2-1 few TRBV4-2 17 CASSQGTSGSSYNEQFF TGTGCCAGCAGCCAAGGAACTAGCGGGTCCTCATACAATGAGCAGTTCTTC
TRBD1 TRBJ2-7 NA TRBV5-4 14 CASGVRGQGYEQYF TGTGCCAGCGGGGTACGGGGACAGGGGTACGAGCAGTACTTC
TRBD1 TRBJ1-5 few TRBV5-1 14 CASSPGQGDQPQHF TGCGCCAGCAGCCCTGGACAGGGCGATCAGCCCCAGCATTTT
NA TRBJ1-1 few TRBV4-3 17 CASSQEAGKTGWMRAFF TGCGCCAGCAGCCAAGAAGCAGGGAAGACAGGATGGATGCGAGCTTTCTTT
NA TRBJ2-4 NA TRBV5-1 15 CASSLEGDGKNIQYF TGCGCCAGCAGCTTGGAGGGGGACGGCAAAAACATTCAGTACTTC
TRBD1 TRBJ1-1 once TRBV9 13 CASSVGTGGEAFF TGTGCCAGCAGCGTTGGGACAGGGGGCGAAGCTTTCTTT
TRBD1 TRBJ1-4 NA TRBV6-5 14 CASSYSQGNEKLFF TGTGCCAGCAGTTATTCACAGGGGAATGAAAAACTGTTTTTT
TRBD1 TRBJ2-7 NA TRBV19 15 CASSPSTGSSYEQYF TGTGCCAGTAGTCCCTCGACAGGGTCCTCCTACGAGCAGTACTTC
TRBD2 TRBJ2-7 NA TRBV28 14 CASSLAGAAREQYF TGTGCCAGCAGTTTAGCGGGAGCCGCCCGGGAGCAGTACTTC
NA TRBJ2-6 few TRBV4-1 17 CASSQDPAFSGANVLTF TGCGCCAGCAGCCAAGACCCCGCGTTCTCTGGGGCCAACGTCCTGACTTTC
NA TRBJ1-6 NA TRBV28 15 CASSTAGAGNSPLHF TGTGCCAGCAGTACGGCAGGCGCGGGTAATTCACCCCTCCACTTT
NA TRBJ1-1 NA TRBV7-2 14 CASSLGTANTEAFF TGTGCCAGCAGCTTAGGGACAGCGAACACTGAAGCTTTCTTT
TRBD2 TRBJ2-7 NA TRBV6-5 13 CATSEAGGYEQYF TGTGCCACATCAGAAGCGGGAGGGTACGAGCAGTACTTC
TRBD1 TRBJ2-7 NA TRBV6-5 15 CASSYGDRGLGEQYF TGTGCCAGCAGTTACGGGGACAGGGGATTAGGCGAGCAGTACTTC
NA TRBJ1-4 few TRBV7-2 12 CASSLVGEKLFF TGTGCCAGCAGCTTAGTTGGCGAAAAACTGTTTTTT
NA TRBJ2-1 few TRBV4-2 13 CASSQEAANEQFF TGTGCCAGCAGCCAAGAAGCCGCTAATGAGCAGTTCTTC
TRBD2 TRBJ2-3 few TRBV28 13 CASSLTGTNAQYF TGTGCCAGCAGTTTAACGGGGACTAATGCGCAGTATTTT
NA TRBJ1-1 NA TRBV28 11 CASSSMTEAFF TGTGCCAGCAGTTCCATGACTGAAGCTTTCTTT
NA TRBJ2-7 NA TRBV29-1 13 CSVGGTASYEQYF TGCAGCGTTGGCGGGACAGCCTCCTACGAGCAGTACTTC
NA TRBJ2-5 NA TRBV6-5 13 CASSYSTGETQYF TGTGCCAGCAGTTACTCCACCGGAGAGACCCAGTACTTC
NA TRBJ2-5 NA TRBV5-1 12 CASSLGEETQYF TGCGCCAGCAGCTTGGGCGAGGAGACCCAGTACTTC
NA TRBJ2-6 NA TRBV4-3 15 CASSQPFSGANVLTF TGCGCCAGCAGCCAACCGTTTTCTGGGGCCAACGTCCTGACTTTC
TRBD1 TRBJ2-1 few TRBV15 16 CATSRDSRDRANEQFF TGTGCCACCAGCAGAGATAGTCGGGACAGAGCGAATGAGCAGTTCTTC
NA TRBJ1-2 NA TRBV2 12 CASSGQNYGYTF TGTGCCAGCAGTGGACAGAACTATGGCTACACCTTC